Listed below are T cell receptor beta chains from one sample, sequenced in a study of human T cells and chemical hapten exposure. TCRdb re-analysed the RACE reads in MiXCR, keeping a single row per CDR3 protein. This sample yields some 57,000 distinct CDR3 sequences, of which about 9.6% are seen a single time; approximately 9.7% belongs to the top ten. The sample consisted of whole blood, taken in connection with sensitization to the hapten diphenylcyclopropenone (DPC). The receptor set was obtained from a woman younger than 45 with alopecia areata. Some clones in this sample may be carry-over from other donors' samples. Each CDR3 is given with its conserved first and last residue.

v_gene,j_gene,CDR3aa
TRBV6-5,TRBJ2-2,CASGSSYRELFF
TRBV4-3,TRBJ2-1,CASSQGTGGSYNEQFF
TRBV9,TRBJ2-7,CASSSRFTGRLHF
TRBV6-5,TRBJ2-6,CASSRTGGGSGANVLTF
TRBV9,TRBJ2-2,CASSATGVNTGELFF
TRBV6-6,TRBJ1-1,CASSYSQNTEAFF
TRBV29-1,TRBJ2-2,CSVPSERGGVRELFF
TRBV14,TRBJ2-7,CASSHQRGIYEQYF
TRBV28,TRBJ2-1,CASRGDRGRNEQFF
TRBV20-1,TRBJ1-1,CSASGQGSLGKILNTEAFF
TRBV18,TRBJ1-6,CASSPGGSDSPLHF
TRBV7-3,TRBJ1-1,CASRLVLGAEAFF
TRBV10-3,TRBJ2-5,CAISEEGSRGETQYF
TRBV4-2,TRBJ2-1,CASSIIASAGIYNEQFF
TRBV20-1,TRBJ1-4,CSARPLGTDNEKLFF
TRBV4-2,TRBJ2-1,CASSQAGRYNEQFF
TRBV13,TRBJ1-1,CASSSSRFIEAFF
TRBV12-3/TRBV12-4,TRBJ2-6,CASSSFGGANVLTF
TRBV4-1,TRBJ1-4,CASSQVRILATNEKLFF
TRBV4-3,TRBJ1-5,CASSQEWRGNQPQHF
TRBV7-9,TRBJ2-2,CASSFRLTDNTGELFF
TRBV19,TRBJ1-1,CASSTGYTEAFF